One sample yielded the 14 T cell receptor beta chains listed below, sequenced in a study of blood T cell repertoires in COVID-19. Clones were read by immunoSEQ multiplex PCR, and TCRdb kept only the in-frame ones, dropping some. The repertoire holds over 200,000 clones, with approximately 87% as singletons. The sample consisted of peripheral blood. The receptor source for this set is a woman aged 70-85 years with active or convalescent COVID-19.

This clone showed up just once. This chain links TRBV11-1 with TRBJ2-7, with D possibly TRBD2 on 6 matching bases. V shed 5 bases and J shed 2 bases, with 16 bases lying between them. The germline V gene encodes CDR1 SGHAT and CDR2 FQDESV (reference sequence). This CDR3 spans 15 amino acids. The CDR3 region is CASSLLPGLTYEQYF. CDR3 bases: TGTGCCAGCAGCCTCTTGCCGGGACTGACCTACGAGCAGTACTTC.

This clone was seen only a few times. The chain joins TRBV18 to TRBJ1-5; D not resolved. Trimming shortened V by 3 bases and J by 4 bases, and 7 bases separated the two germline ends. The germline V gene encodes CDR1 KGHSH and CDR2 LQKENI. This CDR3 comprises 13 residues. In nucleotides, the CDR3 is TGTGCCAGCTCACCCCGAGGGAATCAGCCCCAGCATTTT. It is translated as CASSPRGNQPQHF. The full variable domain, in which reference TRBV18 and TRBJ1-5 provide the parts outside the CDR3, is NAGVMQNPRHLVRRRGQEARLRCSPMKGHSHVYWYRQLPEEGLKFMVYLQKENIIDESGMPKERFSAEFPKEGPSILRIQQVVRGDSAAYFCASSPRGNQPQHFGDGTRLSIL.

The CDR3 DNA reads TGCGCCAGCAGCCTGGACCTTGGGGCGGCTAATGAAAAACTGTTTTTT. Translation: CASSLDLGAANEKLFF. The chain couples TRBV5-1 to TRBJ1-4; D possibly corresponds to TRBD1 (5 bases). Per germline, CDR1 SGHRS and CDR2 YFSETQ. V lost 4 bases and J lost 3, with 16 bases in between. This CDR3 has 16 amino acids.

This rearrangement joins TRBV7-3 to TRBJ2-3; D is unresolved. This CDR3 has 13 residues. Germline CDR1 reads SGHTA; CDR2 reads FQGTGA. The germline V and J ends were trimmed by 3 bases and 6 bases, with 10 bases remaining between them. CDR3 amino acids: CASSLSGSDTQYF. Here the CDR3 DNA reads TGTGCCAGCAGCTTGTCCGGGTCGGATACGCAGTATTTT.

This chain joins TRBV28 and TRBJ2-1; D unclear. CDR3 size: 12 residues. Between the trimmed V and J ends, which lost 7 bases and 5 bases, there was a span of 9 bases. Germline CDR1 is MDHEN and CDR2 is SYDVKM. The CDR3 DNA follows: TGTGCCAGCATGCAGGCCGACAATGAGCAGTTCTTC. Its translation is CASMQADNEQFF.

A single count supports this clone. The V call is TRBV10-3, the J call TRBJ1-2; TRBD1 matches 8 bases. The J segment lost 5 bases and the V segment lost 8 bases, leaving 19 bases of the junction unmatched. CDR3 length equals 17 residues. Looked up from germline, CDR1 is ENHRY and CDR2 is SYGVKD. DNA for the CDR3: TGTGCCATCGGATCCCAGGGGGCACAGATGTGGGGTTATGGCTACACCTTC. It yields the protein CAIGSQGAQMWGYGYTF.

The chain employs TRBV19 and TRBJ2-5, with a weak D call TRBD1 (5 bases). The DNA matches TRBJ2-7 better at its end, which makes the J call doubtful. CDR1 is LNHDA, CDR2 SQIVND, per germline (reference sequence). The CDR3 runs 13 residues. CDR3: CASSVQARYEQYF. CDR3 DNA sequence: TGTGCCAGTAGTGTACAGGCCCGCTACGAGCAGTACTTC.

The CDR3, as DNA: TGTGCCAGCTCACCAGGCATCGCGGGACCGGATACGCAGTATTTT. It translates to CASSPGIAGPDTQYF. V usage is TRBV18 and J usage is TRBJ2-3; possible D gene TRBD2, 6 bases. The CDR3 length is 15 residues. Trimming cost V 2 bases and J 6 bases, with 15 bases left between them. Germline CDR1 and CDR2: KGHSH and LQKENI. Full variable domain (missing parts from reference TRBV18 and TRBJ2-3): NAGVMQNPRHLVRRRGQEARLRCSPMKGHSHVYWYRQLPEEGLKFMVYLQKENIIDESGMPKERFSAEFPKEGPSILRIQQVVRGDSAAYFCASSPGIAGPDTQYFGPGTRLTVL.

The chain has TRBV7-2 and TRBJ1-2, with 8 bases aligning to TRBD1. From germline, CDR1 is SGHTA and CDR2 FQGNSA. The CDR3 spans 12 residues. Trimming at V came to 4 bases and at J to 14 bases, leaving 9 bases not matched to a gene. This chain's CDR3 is CASSSPDRARTF. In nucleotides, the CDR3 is TGTGCCAGCAGCTCACCGGACAGGGCTAGAACCTTC.

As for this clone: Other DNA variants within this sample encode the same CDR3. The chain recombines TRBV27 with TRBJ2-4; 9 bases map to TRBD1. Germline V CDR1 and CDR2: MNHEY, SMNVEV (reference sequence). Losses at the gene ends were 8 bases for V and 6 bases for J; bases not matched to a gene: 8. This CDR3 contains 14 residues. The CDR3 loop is CASGVQGAGNIQYF. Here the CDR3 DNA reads TGTGCCAGCGGAGTACAGGGGGCAGGAAACATTCAGTACTTC.

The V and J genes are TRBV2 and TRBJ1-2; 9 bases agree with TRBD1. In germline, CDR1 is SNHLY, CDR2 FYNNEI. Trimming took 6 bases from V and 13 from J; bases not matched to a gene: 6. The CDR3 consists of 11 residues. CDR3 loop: CASSGTGLVTF. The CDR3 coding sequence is TGTGCCAGCAGCGGGACAGGGCTTGTCACCTTC.

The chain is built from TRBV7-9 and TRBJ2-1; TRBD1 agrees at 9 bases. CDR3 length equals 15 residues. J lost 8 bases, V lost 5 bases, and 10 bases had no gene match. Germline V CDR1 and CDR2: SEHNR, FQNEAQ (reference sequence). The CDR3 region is CASSPPGQGRDEQFF. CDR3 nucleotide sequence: TGTGCCAGCAGCCCCCCCGGACAGGGGAGAGATGAGCAGTTCTTC.

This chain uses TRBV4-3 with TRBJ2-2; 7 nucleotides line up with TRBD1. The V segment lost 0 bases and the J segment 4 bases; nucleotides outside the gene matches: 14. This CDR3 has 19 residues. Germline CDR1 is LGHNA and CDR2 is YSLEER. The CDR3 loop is CASSQDLPGQKPTTGELFF. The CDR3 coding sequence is TGCGCCAGCAGCCAAGATCTTCCGGGACAGAAACCAACCACCGGGGAGCTGTTTTTT.

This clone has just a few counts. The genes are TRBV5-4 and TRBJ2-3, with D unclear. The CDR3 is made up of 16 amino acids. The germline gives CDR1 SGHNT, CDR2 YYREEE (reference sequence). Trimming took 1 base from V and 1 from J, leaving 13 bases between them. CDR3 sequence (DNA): TGTGCCAGCAGCTTGTCTAGGTTCGCTCGCACAGATACGCAGTATTTT. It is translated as CASSLSRFARTDTQYF.